One T cell receptor beta chain is described in this entry. What it binds is unknown. The data are from a study of OX40 agonist ivuxolimab in advanced cancers. Study-level information: About 40% of patients had received prior checkpoint inhibitor therapy. Study observations and caveats: Also present in some nonresponders was a low level of normalized T-cell clonal expansion.

Profiling relied on immunoSEQ multiplex PCR, and the TCRdb table lists in-frame clones only, not all of them. The table lists roughly 65,000 clones, about three quarters of them singletons. V lost 6 bases to trimming and J lost 3 bases; unmatched junction nucleotides: 4. The CDR3 covers 16 residues. Germline V gene data show CDR1 as SNHLY and CDR2 as FYNNEI. This TCR came from an adult with an advanced solid tumor such as melanoma, head and neck, liver or kidney cancer. The specimen was CD4+ or CD8+ T cells sorted from blood, collected in a trial of the OX40 agonist ivuxolimab. The rearrangement uses TRBV2 and TRBJ2-1, with 14 bases matching TRBD2. DNA for the CDR3: TGTGCCAGCAGCAAGGGACTAGCGGGGGACTACAATGAGCAGTTCTTC. Its protein is CASSKGLAGDYNEQFF.